These 11 T cell receptor beta chains came from one sample sequenced in a study of monozygotic twins with inflammatory bowel disease. TCRdb reprocessed the 5' RACE reads and reports one entry per CDR3 protein, with no DNA. The table for this sample gives under 200,000 distinct CDR3 sequences. The source material was blood. These receptors were collected from a human donor with ulcerative colitis or Crohn's disease, or a healthy co-twin of an affected twin (not recorded which).

The chain couples TRBV5-6 to TRBJ2-4; TCRdb's D gene call, TRBD1, goes unchecked for lack of DNA. Per the germline V gene, CDR1 is SGHDT and CDR2 is YYEEEE. This CDR3 has 16 amino acids. CDR3: CASSFIRTGGSDIQYF.

The CDR3 loop reads CSVGSSGMSQYF. The chain couples TRBV29-1 to TRBJ2-3; the D call of TRBD2 rests on TCRdb alone, since no DNA is present to check it. The length of the CDR3 is 12 residues. CDR1 and CDR2 (germline): SQVTM, ANQGSEA.

The rearrangement links TRBV7-8 to TRBJ2-1; TCRdb lists TRBD2, though no DNA is available to test this call. In germline, CDR1 is SGHVS, CDR2 FQNEAQ. CDR3 size: 13 residues. CDR3 sequence: CASSSGPLDEQFF.

The chain is built from TRBV6-5 and TRBJ2-2; TCRdb calls TRBD2, which cannot be checked without DNA. CDR3 size: 13 residues. Looked up from germline, CDR1 is MNHEY and CDR2 is SVGAGI. CDR3 sequence reads: CATMGLYTGELFF.

This chain links TRBV24-1 with TRBJ1-1; the D call of TRBD1 rests on TCRdb alone, since no DNA is present to check it. The length of the CDR3 is 14 residues. Germline V gene sequence: CDR1 KGHDR, CDR2 SFDVKD. Here the CDR3 reads CATRRTGSNTEAFF.

The chain combines TRBV20-1 with TRBJ2-3; the TCRdb D gene call, TRBD1, has no DNA to confirm it. The length of the CDR3 is 17 residues. Germline V gene sequence: CDR1 DFQATT, CDR2 SNEGSKA (reference sequence). CDR3 residues: CSALLIWAGGALDTQYF.

The chain combines TRBV28 with TRBJ2-2; the TRBD1 assignment by TCRdb is unverifiable without DNA. Germline CDR1 MDHEN, CDR2 SYDVKM. The CDR3 sequence is 15 residues long. The CDR3 region is CASSLPGQNTGELFF.

This chain uses TRBV12-3 or TRBV12-4 with TRBJ2-2; the TCRdb D gene call, TRBD2, has no DNA to confirm it. This CDR3 is built from 19 residues. CDR3 residues: CASSLVLAGGPDNTGELFF.

V and J are TRBV28 and TRBJ2-4; the TCRdb call, TRBD1, lacks DNA for checking. In germline, CDR1 is MDHEN, CDR2 SYDVKM. This CDR3 contains 16 residues. CDR3 loop: CASSFITDREKNIQYF.

The chain combines TRBV12-3 or TRBV12-4 with TRBJ2-1; TCRdb's D call, TRBD2, is unchecked because there is no DNA. CDR3 length equals 17 residues. The chain's CDR3 is CASIPTPWESPYNEQFF.

The rearrangement links TRBV7-6 to TRBJ2-7; as DNA is missing, the TRBD1 call by TCRdb cannot be tested. The CDR3 is made up of 14 amino acids. Germline CDR1 reads SGHVS; CDR2 reads FNYEAQ. CDR3: CASSFGTGTYEQYF.